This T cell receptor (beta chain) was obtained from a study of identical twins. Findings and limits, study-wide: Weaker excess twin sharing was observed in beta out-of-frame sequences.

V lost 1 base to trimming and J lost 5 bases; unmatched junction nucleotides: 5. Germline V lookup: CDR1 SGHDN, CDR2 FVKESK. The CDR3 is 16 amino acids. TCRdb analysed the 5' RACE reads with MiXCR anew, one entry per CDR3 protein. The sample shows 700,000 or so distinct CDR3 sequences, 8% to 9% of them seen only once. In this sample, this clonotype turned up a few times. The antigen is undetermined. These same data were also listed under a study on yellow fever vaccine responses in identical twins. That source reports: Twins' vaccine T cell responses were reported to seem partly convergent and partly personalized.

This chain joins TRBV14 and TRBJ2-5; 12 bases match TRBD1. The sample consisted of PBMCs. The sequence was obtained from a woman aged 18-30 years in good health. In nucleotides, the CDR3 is TGTGCCAGCAGCCAAGGTCCGGGACAGGGGGCGGAGACCCAGTACTTC. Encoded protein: CASSQGPGQGAETQYF.